This T cell receptor beta chain was sequenced in a study of response to subunit inactivated influenza vaccine. TCRdb re-derived calls from the RT-PCR reads in MiXCR, one entry per CDR3 protein. The sample gives 650,000 to 800,000 distinct CDR3 sequences, about 15% of which show up once; 5.5% to 7% is in the top ten. This clonotype has a count of ten or more. Per the germline V gene, CDR1 is SGHRS and CDR2 is YFSETQ. This CDR3 contains 16 residues. V was cut by 0 bases and J by 0 bases, with 13 bases left in between. The rearrangement links TRBV5-1 to TRBJ2-7, with D unclear. The receptor was derived from a man over 45 who received an inactivated influenza vaccine. The sample consisted of PBMCs from blood, taken 14 to 15 days before vaccination. DNA of the CDR3: TGCGCCAGCAGCTTGGGAATCGTCGGCCTCTCCTACGAGCAGTACTTC. Translating it yields CASSLGIVGLSYEQYF.